These 3 T cell receptor beta chains came from one sample sequenced in a study of CXCR3-negative and CXCR3-positive naive CD8 T cells. UMI-labeled 5' RACE yielded the TRB cDNA libraries. No DNA is given; TCRdb re-called the 5' RACE reads and lists each CDR3 protein once. Across about 62,000 distinct CDR3 sequences, the top ten clones capture about 4.6% of the sample. The sequenced material came from naive CXCR3- CD8+ T cells from blood. Subset specified: CD45RO-CCR7+CD27+CD95- naive CD8+ T cells lacking CXCR3 (TNR3-). These receptors were obtained from a human donor in good health. Some clones in this sample may be carry-over from other donors' samples.

The chain uses TRBV28 and TRBJ2-7; TCRdb reports TRBD1, a call that lacks DNA to check it against. This CDR3 has 14 residues. Germline V gene lookup returns CDR1 MDHEN and CDR2 SYDVKM. The CDR3 reads CASSFGAGSYEQYF.

This sequence joins TRBV28 and TRBJ2-7; TCRdb returns TRBD1, unconfirmable since there is no DNA. This CDR3 is built from 14 residues. CDR1 is MDHEN and CDR2 is SYDVKM in the germline V gene. The chain's CDR3 is CASRPGHPSYEQYF.

The chain links TRBV7-2 to TRBJ2-2; TCRdb selects TRBD2, and the lack of DNA leaves this call unchecked. The germline V gene has CDR1 SGHTA and CDR2 FQGNSA. The CDR3 sequence is 18 residues long. CDR3 residues: CASSLAPPASGATGELFF. The whole variable domain, remainder taken from reference TRBV7-2 and TRBJ2-2, is GAGVSQSPSNKVTEKGKDVELRCDPISGHTALYWYRQSLGQGLEFLIYFQGNSAPDKSGLPSDRFSAERTGGSVSTLTIQRTQQEDSAVYLCASSLAPPASGATGELFFGEGSRLTVL.